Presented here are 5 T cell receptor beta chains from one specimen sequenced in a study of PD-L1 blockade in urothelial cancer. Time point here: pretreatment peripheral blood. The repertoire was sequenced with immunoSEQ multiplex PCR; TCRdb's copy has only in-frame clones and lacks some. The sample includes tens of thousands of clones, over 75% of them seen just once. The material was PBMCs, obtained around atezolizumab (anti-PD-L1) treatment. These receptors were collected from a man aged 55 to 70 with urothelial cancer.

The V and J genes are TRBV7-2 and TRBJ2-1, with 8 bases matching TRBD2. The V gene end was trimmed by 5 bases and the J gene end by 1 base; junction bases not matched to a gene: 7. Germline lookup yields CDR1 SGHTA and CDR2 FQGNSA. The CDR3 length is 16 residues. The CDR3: CASSLSGGSSYNEQFF. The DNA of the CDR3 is TGTGCCAGCAGCCTAAGCGGGGGCTCATCCTACAATGAGCAGTTCTTC.

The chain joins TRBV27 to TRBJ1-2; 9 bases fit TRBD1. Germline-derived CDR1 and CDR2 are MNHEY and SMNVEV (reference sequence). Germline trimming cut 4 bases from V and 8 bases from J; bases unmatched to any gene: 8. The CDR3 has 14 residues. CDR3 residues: CASSYNRGRGGYTF. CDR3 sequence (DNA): TGTGCCAGCAGTTATAACAGGGGGCGGGGGGGCTACACCTTC.

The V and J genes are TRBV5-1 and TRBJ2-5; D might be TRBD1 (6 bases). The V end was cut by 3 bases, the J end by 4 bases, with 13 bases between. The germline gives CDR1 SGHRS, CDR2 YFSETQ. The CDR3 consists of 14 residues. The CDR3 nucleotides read TGCGCCAGCAGCTCCCGGGACACCCGAGAGACCCAGTACTTC. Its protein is CASSSRDTRETQYF.

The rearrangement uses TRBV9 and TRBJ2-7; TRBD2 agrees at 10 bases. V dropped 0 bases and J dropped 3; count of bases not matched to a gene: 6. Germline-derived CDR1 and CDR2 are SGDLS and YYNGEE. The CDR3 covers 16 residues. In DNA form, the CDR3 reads TGTGCCAGCAGCGTAGGATCTAGCGGGAGTATCTACGAGCAGTACTTC. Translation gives CASSVGSSGSIYEQYF.

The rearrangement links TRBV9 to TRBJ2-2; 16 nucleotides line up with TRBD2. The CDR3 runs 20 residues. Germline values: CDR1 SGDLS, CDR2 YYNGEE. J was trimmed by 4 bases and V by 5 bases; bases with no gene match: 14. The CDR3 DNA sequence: TGTGCCAGCAGTGATAGGCATGGGACTAGCGGGAGGGGTGGCACCGGGGAGCTGTTTTTT. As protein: CASSDRHGTSGRGGTGELFF.